A single sample gave rise to the 5 T cell receptor beta chains below, sequenced in a study of T cell responses to AZD1222 COVID-19 vaccine. Generated by immunoSEQ multiplex PCR, the TCRdb table keeps only in-frame clones and is missing some. The data contain fewer than 200,000 clones, about 92% of them singletons. The specimen was peripheral blood, collected on day 0 of AZD1222 vaccination. All receptors come from an adult in good health.

The gene calls are TRBV7-9 and TRBJ2-1; the match to TRBD2 covers 7 bases. Germline lookup yields CDR1 SEHNR and CDR2 FQNEAQ (reference sequence). V trimming: 5 bases; J trimming: 3 bases; junction bases outside the gene matches: 10. The CDR3 extends over 16 amino acids. The CDR3 here is CASSGLSGESYNEQFF. The CDR3 nucleotides read TGTGCCAGCAGCGGACTGAGCGGGGAGAGCTACAATGAGCAGTTCTTC.

V gene TRBV5-5 combines with J gene TRBJ1-1; D remains unclear. This CDR3 spans 14 amino acids. Trimming cost V 0 bases and J 1 base, with 7 bases left between them. CDR1 and CDR2 from the germline V gene are SGHKS and YYEKEE (reference sequence). As DNA, the CDR3 is TGTGCCAGCAGCTTGGGACCGACGAACACTGAAGCTTTCTTT. Translated, it gives CASSLGPTNTEAFF.

V usage is TRBV19 and J usage is TRBJ1-5, with D possibly matching TRBD1 (6 bases). Per the germline V gene, CDR1 is LNHDA and CDR2 is SQIVND (reference sequence). This CDR3 comprises 15 residues. Trimming removed 11 bases at V and 4 bases at J, with 21 bases between. The CDR3 DNA reads TGTGCCGTCTTGCGAGGTCCGGGGGCGAATCAGCCCCAGCATTTT. Residues: CAVLRGPGANQPQHF.

The genes are TRBV5-1 and TRBJ1-3; no clear D. This CDR3 spans 16 amino acids. V lost 4 bases, J lost 0 bases, and 14 bases lay in between. Germline V CDR1 and CDR2: SGHRS, YFSETQ. The CDR3 reads CASSEGLFPSGNTIYF. The CDR3 DNA reads TGCGCCAGCAGCGAGGGCCTATTCCCCTCTGGAAACACCATATATTTT.

V usage is TRBV28 and J usage is TRBJ1-6, with TRBD1 matching over 7 bases. Germline CDR1 MDHEN, CDR2 SYDVKM. This CDR3 region has 16 residues. The junction had 14 bases not matched to a gene; V was cut back by 6 bases and J by 9 bases. The CDR3 DNA sequence: TGTGCCAGCAGAACCCCTGCGACAGGGTACCTTTCACCCCTCCACTTT. It codes for CASRTPATGYLSPLHF.